The clone carrying this TCR beta chain was seen at least ten times. These data belong to a study of neurological immune-mediated disorders. TCRdb itself ran the 5' RACE reads through MiXCR, one entry per CDR3 protein. Counted here are about 66,000 distinct CDR3 sequences, more than 7.5% occurring once; the ten biggest clones make up approximately 13%. Looked up from germline, CDR1 is SGHRS and CDR2 is YFSETQ. The V segment lost 5 bases and the J segment 4 bases; nucleotides outside the gene matches: 3. The CDR3 runs 13 residues. The time point denotes: longitudinal time-point 2. This sequence joins TRBV5-1 and TRBJ2-3; 8 nucleotides line up with TRBD2. This receptor was taken from a man aged 25 to 45 in good health. The specimen was PBMCs. The CDR3 nucleotides read TGCGCCAGCAGACGGGGGGGGGCAGATACGCAGTATTTT. Amino acids: CASRRGGADTQYF.